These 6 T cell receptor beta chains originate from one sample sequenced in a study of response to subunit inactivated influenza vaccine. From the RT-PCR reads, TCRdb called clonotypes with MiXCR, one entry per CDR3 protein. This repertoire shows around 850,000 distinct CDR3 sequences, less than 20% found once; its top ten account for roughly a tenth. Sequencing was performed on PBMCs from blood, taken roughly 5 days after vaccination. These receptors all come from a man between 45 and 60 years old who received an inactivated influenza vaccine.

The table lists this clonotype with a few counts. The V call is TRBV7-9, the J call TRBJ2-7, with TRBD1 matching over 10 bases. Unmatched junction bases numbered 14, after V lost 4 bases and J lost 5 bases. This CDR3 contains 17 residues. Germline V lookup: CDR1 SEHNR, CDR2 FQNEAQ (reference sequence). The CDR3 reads CASSSLHSGTGEDEQYF. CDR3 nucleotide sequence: TGTGCCAGCAGCTCACTTCATTCCGGGACAGGGGAGGACGAGCAGTACTTC.

As DNA, the CDR3 is TGCGCCAGCAGCCCTCGGGAGCCTAGTTCTGGCTACACCTTC. As protein: CASSPREPSSGYTF. The chain has TRBV4-1 and TRBJ1-2; D uncertain. V lost 4 bases, J lost 7 bases, and 16 bases lay in between. Germline CDR1 is MGHRA and CDR2 is YSYEKL. The CDR3 spans 14 residues.

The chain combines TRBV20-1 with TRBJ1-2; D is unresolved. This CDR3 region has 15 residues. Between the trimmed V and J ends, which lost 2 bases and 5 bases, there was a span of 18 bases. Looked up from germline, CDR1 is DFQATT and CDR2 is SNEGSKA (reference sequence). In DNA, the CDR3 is TGCAGTGCTAGACTTCCCACCACCACGGGATATGGCTACACCTTC. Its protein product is CSARLPTTTGYGYTF.

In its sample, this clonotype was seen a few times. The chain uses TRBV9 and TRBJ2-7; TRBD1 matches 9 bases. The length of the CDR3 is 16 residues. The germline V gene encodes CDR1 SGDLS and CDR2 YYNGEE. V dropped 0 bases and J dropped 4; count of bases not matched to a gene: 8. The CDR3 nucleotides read TGTGCCAGCAGCGTAGATCCCGGGACAGGGAGGTACGAGCAGTACTTC. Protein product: CASSVDPGTGRYEQYF.

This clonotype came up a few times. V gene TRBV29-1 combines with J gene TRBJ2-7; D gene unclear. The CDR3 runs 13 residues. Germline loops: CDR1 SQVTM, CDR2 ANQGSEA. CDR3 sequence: CSVRKEKAYEQYF. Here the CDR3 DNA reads TGCAGTGTGAGGAAGGAAAAGGCCTACGAGCAGTACTTC.

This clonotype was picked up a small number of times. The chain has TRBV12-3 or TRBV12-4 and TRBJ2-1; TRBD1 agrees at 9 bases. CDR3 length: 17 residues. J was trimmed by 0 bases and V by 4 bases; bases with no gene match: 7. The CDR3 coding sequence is TGTGCCAGCAGTTCCCGGACAGGGGCACCCTCCTACAATGAGCAGTTCTTC. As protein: CASSSRTGAPSYNEQFF.